A selection of T cell receptor beta chains follows, all from one sample in a study of blood T cells in healthy people across ages. TCRdb redid the calling of the 5' RACE reads with MiXCR, one entry per CDR3 protein. This table holds about 1,400,000 distinct CDR3 sequences, roughly 59% found once. Sample: blood. The source of these receptors is a man aged 18 to 29 in good health. CDR3s include the opening cysteine and the closing phenylalanine or tryptophan. Fields, in order: V gene, clone size, D gene, J gene, CDR3 protein, CDR3 DNA. The D gene is left open where the match is weak. Clone size is not always given. Where it is, it says once, few, many or a class for expanded clones.

V: TRBV13; size: -; D: TRBD2; J: TRBJ2-7; CDR3: CASGETSGSYEQYF; DNA: TGTGCCAGCGGGGAGACTAGCGGCTCCTACGAGCAGTACTTC
V: TRBV29-1; size: -; D: -; J: TRBJ2-5; CDR3: CSATQVLQETQYF; DNA: TGCAGCGCGACACAGGTTCTTCAAGAGACCCAGTACTTC
V: TRBV4-2; size: -; D: TRBD2; J: TRBJ2-4; CDR3: CASSLNTGTSGGKNIQYF; DNA: TGTGCCAGCAGCCTAAATACCGGGACTAGCGGGGGCAAAAACATTCAATACTTC
V: TRBV11-2; size: -; D: -; J: TRBJ1-1; CDR3: CASSILRENTEAFF; DNA: TGTGCCAGCAGCATACTCAGGGAGAACACTGAAGCTTTCTTT
V: TRBV27; size: -; D: -; J: TRBJ2-4; CDR3: CASRGGGSVKNIQYF; DNA: TGTGCCAGTCGGGGAGGGGGCTCTGTCAAAAACATTCAGTACTTC
V: TRBV6-5; size: -; D: -; J: TRBJ2-1; CDR3: CASSDSGGYEQFF; DNA: TGTGCCAGCAGTGACTCAGGGGGGTATGAGCAGTTCTTC
V: TRBV20-1; size: -; D: TRBD2; J: TRBJ2-7; CDR3: CSAMLAGAYEQYF; DNA: TGCAGTGCTATGCTAGCGGGAGCCTACGAGCAGTACTTC
V: TRBV3-1; size: -; D: -; J: TRBJ2-6; CDR3: CASSQDEARGVSGANVLTF; DNA: TGTGCCAGCAGCCAAGATGAGGCCAGGGGCGTCTCTGGGGCCAACGTCCTGACTTTC
V: TRBV18; size: -; D: TRBD2; J: TRBJ2-2; CDR3: CASSPGARLAGVVTGELFF; DNA: TGTGCCAGCTCACCGGGGGCCAGACTAGCGGGAGTCGTAACCGGGGAGCTGTTTTTT
V: TRBV7-9; size: few; D: -; J: TRBJ2-5; CDR3: CASTLVGQETQYF; DNA: TGTGCCAGCACCTTAGTTGGCCAAGAGACCCAGTACTTC
V: TRBV6-5; size: -; D: -; J: TRBJ2-1; CDR3: CASSYLNTDEQFF; DNA: TGTGCCAGCAGTTACTTAAACACGGATGAGCAGTTCTTC
V: TRBV25-1; size: few; D: TRBD2; J: TRBJ2-7; CDR3: CASSARTGGFYEQYF; DNA: TGTGCCAGCAGTGCTCGTACGGGGGGTTTCTACGAGCAGTACTTC
V: TRBV2; size: -; D: TRBD1; J: TRBJ1-5; CDR3: CASSPDRGLNQPQHF; DNA: TGTGCCAGCAGTCCTGACAGGGGACTCAATCAGCCCCAGCATTTT
V: TRBV5-1; size: few; D: TRBD1; J: TRBJ1-4; CDR3: CASSPADRAGKLFF; DNA: TGCGCCAGCAGCCCAGCGGACAGGGCGGGAAAACTGTTTTTT
V: TRBV5-5; size: -; D: -; J: TRBJ2-7; CDR3: CASSQGHYNEQYF; DNA: TGTGCCAGCAGTCAGGGACACTACAATGAGCAGTACTTC
V: TRBV28; size: -; D: -; J: TRBJ2-4; CDR3: CASRLRGGQEYF; DNA: TGTGCCAGCAGGTTGAGAGGGGGTCAGGAGTACTTC
V: TRBV6-6; size: -; D: -; J: TRBJ2-4; CDR3: CASSGTLTEQYF; DNA: TGTGCCAGCAGTGGAACCCTTACGGAGCAGTACTTC
V: TRBV4-1; size: -; D: -; J: TRBJ1-5; CDR3: CASSQGGRAAQPQHF; DNA: TGCGCCAGCAGCCAAGGAGGTCGAGCGGCTCAGCCCCAGCATTTT
V: TRBV4-1; size: -; D: TRBD1; J: TRBJ2-5; CDR3: CASSPQAGGTETQYF; DNA: TGCGCCAGCAGCCCCCAGGCAGGGGGCACGGAGACCCAGTACTTC
V: TRBV6-1; size: -; D: TRBD1; J: TRBJ2-3; CDR3: CASSEMGQGTDTQYF; DNA: TGTGCCAGCAGTGAGATGGGACAGGGAACAGATACGCAGTATTTT
V: TRBV29-1; size: -; D: TRBD1; J: TRBJ2-7; CDR3: CSAAPGQTYNEQYF; DNA: TGCAGCGCTGCTCCGGGACAGACCTACAATGAGCAGTACTTC
V: TRBV29-1; size: -; D: -; J: TRBJ2-2; CDR3: CSTLANSNTGELFF; DNA: TGCAGTACCCTGGCGAACAGCAACACCGGGGAGCTGTTTTTT
V: TRBV11-2; size: -; D: TRBD1; J: TRBJ1-1; CDR3: CASSSPKHNRGDTEAFF; DNA: TGTGCCAGCAGCTCCCCTAAACACAACAGGGGCGACACTGAAGCTTTCTTT
V: TRBV29-1; size: few; D: -; J: TRBJ2-7; CDR3: CSAQGYEQYF; DNA: TGCAGCGCACAGGGCTACGAGCAGTACTTC
V: TRBV6-5; size: -; D: TRBD1; J: TRBJ1-1; CDR3: CASSSTGAELGTEAFF; DNA: TGTGCCAGCAGCTCGACAGGGGCCGAGTTGGGCACTGAAGCTTTCTTT
V: TRBV12-3/TRBV12-4; size: few; D: TRBD2; J: TRBJ2-7; CDR3: CASSRPQGLALYEQYF; DNA: TGTGCCAGCAGCCGACCACAGGGACTAGCGTTGTACGAGCAGTACTTC
V: TRBV6-1; size: -; D: -; J: TRBJ2-7; CDR3: CASDPDKGSAYEQYF; DNA: TGTGCCAGCGACCCCGACAAGGGTAGTGCCTACGAGCAGTACTTC
V: TRBV6-1; size: -; D: TRBD2; J: TRBJ2-1; CDR3: CASSVELAGGAEQFF; DNA: TGTGCCAGCAGTGTAGAACTAGCGGGAGGGGCTGAGCAGTTCTTC
V: TRBV7-9; size: few; D: -; J: TRBJ2-1; CDR3: CASAPGGNEQFF; DNA: TGTGCCAGCGCCCCCGGGGGCAATGAGCAGTTCTTC
V: TRBV29-1; size: few; D: TRBD1; J: TRBJ2-1; CDR3: CSVESRTGVYNEQFF; DNA: TGCAGCGTTGAATCCAGGACAGGGGTTTACAATGAGCAGTTCTTC
V: TRBV24-1; size: -; D: -; J: TRBJ2-1; CDR3: CATSDTATHGNEQFF; DNA: TGTGCCACCAGTGATACGGCGACACACGGGAATGAGCAGTTCTTC
V: TRBV10-3; size: once; D: -; J: TRBJ2-7; CDR3: CAISPHGTLSYEQYF; DNA: TGTGCCATTTCTCCCCACGGGACCCTTTCCTACGAGCAGTACTTC
V: TRBV20-1; size: -; D: TRBD2; J: TRBJ2-7; CDR3: CSASPASGGAVNYEQYF; DNA: TGCAGTGCTTCCCCTGCTAGCGGGGGGGCCGTGAACTACGAGCAGTACTTC
V: TRBV6-2/TRBV6-3; size: few; D: TRBD2; J: TRBJ2-4; CDR3: CASSIGTSGNIQYF; DNA: TGTGCCAGCAGTATCGGGACTAGCGGGAACATTCAGTACTTC
V: TRBV12-3/TRBV12-4; size: -; D: -; J: TRBJ2-5; CDR3: CASSTDALGEQYF; DNA: TGTGCCAGCAGTACGGACGCGCTTGGGGAGCAGTACTTC
V: TRBV6-1; size: -; D: TRBD1; J: TRBJ2-1; CDR3: CASSGPWTGDNEQFF; DNA: TGTGCCAGCAGTGGGCCCTGGACAGGGGACAATGAGCAGTTCTTC
V: TRBV3-1; size: few; D: TRBD2; J: TRBJ2-7; CDR3: CASSPTSRYEQYF; DNA: TGTGCCAGCAGCCCGACTAGCCGCTACGAGCAGTACTTC
V: TRBV12-5; size: -; D: TRBD1; J: TRBJ2-7; CDR3: CASGPGQGTYNEQYF; DNA: TGTGCTAGTGGTCCTGGACAGGGCACCTACAATGAGCAGTACTTC
V: TRBV29-1; size: -; D: TRBD2; J: TRBJ2-5; CDR3: CSAGTSGDQYF; DNA: TGCAGCGCCGGGACTAGCGGCGACCAGTACTTC
V: TRBV29-1; size: -; D: TRBD1; J: TRBJ2-7; CDR3: CSVERGDRVGYEQYF; DNA: TGCAGCGTTGAACGGGGGGACAGGGTGGGCTACGAGCAGTACTTC